These 5 T cell receptor beta chains originate from one sample sequenced in a study of radiotherapy plus CTLA-4 blockade in lung cancer. Libraries were prepared by immunoSEQ multiplex PCR; TCRdb keeps only in-frame clonotypes and omits some of them. The repertoire holds over 10,000 clones, with approximately 79% as singletons. The material sequenced was peripheral blood, taken from a patient treated with radiotherapy plus ipilimumab. The receptors originated from a human donor with non-small cell lung cancer that progressed on radiotherapy plus ipilimumab.

The chain carries TRBV28 and TRBJ1-2, with a tentative D call TRBD1 (5 bases). CDR1 is MDHEN, CDR2 SYDVKM, per germline. Trimming removed 3 bases at V and 2 bases at J, with 7 bases between. CDR3 length: 13 residues. The CDR3 loop reads CASSFGGNYGYTF. The CDR3 region has the DNA TGTGCCAGCAGTTTCGGGGGAAACTATGGCTACACCTTC.

The chain joins TRBV29-1 to TRBJ1-3; TRBD1 is a possible D gene (6 bases). Germline loops: CDR1 SQVTM, CDR2 ANQGSEA. The V end was cut by 4 bases, the J end by 2 bases, with 9 bases between. The CDR3 length is 13 residues. Written as DNA, the CDR3 is TGCAGCGTTGTCCCAGGGGCTGGAAACACCATATATTTT. This codes for CSVVPGAGNTIYF.

This sequence joins TRBV2 and TRBJ1-5; 7 bases align to TRBD1. The V and J ends lost 5 bases and 3 bases, in that order; junction bases with no gene match: 7. CDR3 length: 15 amino acids. Germline V gene lookup returns CDR1 SNHLY and CDR2 FYNNEI. The CDR3 loop is CASSYAGTDNQPQHF. The CDR3 nucleotides are TGTGCCAGCAGTTATGCAGGGACAGACAATCAGCCCCAGCATTTT. Looking up the rest from reference TRBV2 and TRBJ1-5 gives the full variable domain: EPEVTQTPSHQVTQMGQEVILRCVPISNHLYFYWYRQILGQKVEFLVSFYNNEISEKSEIFDDQFSVERPDGSNFTLKIRSTKLEDSAMYFCASSYAGTDNQPQHFGDGTRLSIL.

The chain employs TRBV5-4 and TRBJ2-3, with D perhaps being TRBD1 or TRBD2 (5 bases each). The CDR3 has 15 amino acids. CDR1 is SGHNT and CDR2 is YYREEE in the germline V gene (reference sequence). V shed 0 bases and J shed 0 bases, with 8 bases lying between them. CDR3 sequence: CASSLVGASTDTQYF. CDR3 DNA: TGTGCCAGCAGCTTGGTCGGGGCTAGCACAGATACGCAGTATTTT.

V usage is TRBV4-1 and J usage is TRBJ1-2; D may be TRBD1 (6 bases). The length of the CDR3 is 16 residues. Trimming pared 0 bases from V and 4 bases from J, leaving 15 bases between. In germline, CDR1 is MGHRA, CDR2 YSYEKL. CDR3 DNA sequence: TGCGCCAGCAGCCAAGAGATAACAGGGTACGCCTATGGCTACACCTTC. Protein sequence: CASSQEITGYAYGYTF.